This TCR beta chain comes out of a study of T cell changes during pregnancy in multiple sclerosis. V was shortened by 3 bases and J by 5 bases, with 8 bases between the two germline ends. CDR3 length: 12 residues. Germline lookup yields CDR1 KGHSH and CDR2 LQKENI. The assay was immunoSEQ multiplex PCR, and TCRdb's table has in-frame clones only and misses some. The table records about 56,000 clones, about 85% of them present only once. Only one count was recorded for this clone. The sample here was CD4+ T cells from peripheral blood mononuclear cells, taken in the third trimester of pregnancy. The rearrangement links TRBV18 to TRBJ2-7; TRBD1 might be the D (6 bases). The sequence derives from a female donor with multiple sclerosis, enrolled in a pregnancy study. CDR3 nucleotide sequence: TGTGCCAGCTCACCCCGGGACAACGAGCAGTACTTC. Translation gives CASSPRDNEQYF.